This T cell receptor beta chain emerged from a study of blood T cell repertoires in COVID-19. Seattle's enrolled individuals joined amid active infection and were then monitored longitudinally. The germline V and J ends were trimmed by 0 bases and 4 bases, with 14 bases remaining between them. This CDR3 has 16 residues. Germline V gives CDR1 SGDLS, CDR2 YYNGEE. Produced via immunoSEQ multiplex PCR; TCRdb's table is partial and in-frame only. The repertoire holds 150,000 or so clones, with approximately 82% as singletons. The specimen sequenced was peripheral blood. J is TRBJ1-3 and V is TRBV9; D call uncertain. This receptor was obtained from a woman aged 40 to 55 with COVID-19, enrolled during active disease. CDR3 loop: CASSVAGRLRGNTIYF. The CDR3 DNA sequence: TGTGCCAGCAGCGTAGCAGGCAGACTAAGGGGAAACACCATATATTTT.